A single sample gave rise to the 14 T cell receptor beta chains below, sequenced in a study of OX40 agonist ivuxolimab in advanced cancers. Only in-frame clones appear in the TCRdb table, and some are missing; sequencing was by immunoSEQ multiplex PCR. The repertoire consists of 55,000 to 80,000 clones, with approximately 86% occurring once and the leading ten covering around 2%. The specimen was CD4+ or CD8+ T cells sorted from blood, collected in a trial of the OX40 agonist ivuxolimab. Receptors were obtained from an adult with an advanced solid tumor such as melanoma, head and neck, liver or kidney cancer.

The rearrangement joins TRBV2 to TRBJ2-7; D could derive from TRBD1 or TRBD2 (5 bases each). Trimming pared 6 bases from V and 3 bases from J, leaving 9 bases between. CDR1 SNHLY and CDR2 FYNNEI come from the germline V gene. CDR3 length: 12 amino acids. This CDR3 reads CASRGGGYEQYF. The CDR3 coding sequence is TGTGCCAGCAGGGGTGGGGGCTACGAGCAGTACTTC.

As regards this clone: Other DNA sequences from this sample encode an identical CDR3 as well. The chain employs TRBV6-1 and TRBJ1-2; D might be TRBD1 (6 bases). This CDR3 contains 12 residues. Germline V gene sequence: CDR1 MNHNS, CDR2 SASEGT. Trimming took 6 bases from V and 4 from J, leaving 9 bases between them. CDR3 amino acids: CASRDRPYGYTF. DNA for the CDR3: TGTGCCAGCAGGGACAGACCCTATGGCTACACCTTC.

The chain joins TRBV7-9 to TRBJ2-7, with 16 bases identical to TRBD2. J lost 6 bases, V lost 5 bases, and 10 bases had no gene match. The germline V gene encodes CDR1 SEHNR and CDR2 FQNEAQ (reference sequence). The CDR3 has 17 residues. The CDR3 nucleotides are TGTGCCAGCAGCCGTCCCGGGACTAGCGGGAGGGCCGCCGAGCAGTACTTC. Amino acids: CASSRPGTSGRAAEQYF.

V and J are TRBV10-3 and TRBJ2-6; 7 bases align to TRBD2. The CDR3 extends over 17 amino acids. Looked up from germline, CDR1 is ENHRY and CDR2 is SYGVKD. The J segment lost 2 bases and the V segment lost 2 bases, leaving 6 bases of the junction unmatched. The CDR3 loop is CAISEPRAGAGANVLTF. For the CDR3, the DNA is TGTGCCATCAGTGAGCCCCGGGCGGGGGCTGGGGCCAACGTCCTGACTTTC.

The chain combines TRBV6-4 with TRBJ2-3, with 11 bases lining up with TRBD2. The trim removed 3 bases at V and 2 bases at J, leaving 4 bases unmatched. The CDR3 sequence is 16 residues long. Germline V CDR1 and CDR2: MRHNA, SNTAGT. The CDR3 sequence is CASSETSGVVTDTQYF. For the CDR3, the DNA is TGTGCCAGCAGTGAGACTAGCGGGGTTGTCACAGATACGCAGTATTTT.

V gene TRBV21-1 combines with J gene TRBJ1-2. TRBV21-1 represents a pseudogene. This CDR3 contains 16 residues. CDR3 nucleotides: TGTGCCAGCAGCAAAGTGGGACGGGGGGAGGCGGATGGCTACACCTTC. It codes for CASSKVGRGEADGYTF.

The chain uses TRBV5-4 and TRBJ2-7; D is possibly TRBD1 (5 bases). CDR1 SGHNT and CDR2 YYREEE come from the germline V gene (reference sequence). Trimming left V 4 bases short and J 6 bases short, with 11 bases between. The CDR3 loop spans 12 amino acids. The CDR3 DNA reads as TGTGCCAGCAGCCGGGTAAGGGGCGAGCAGTACTTC. This codes for CASSRVRGEQYF.

The gene calls are TRBV4-2 and TRBJ1-1; D not resolved. Germline CDR1 reads LGHNA; CDR2 reads YNFKEQ. Trimming took off 1 base at V and 2 bases at J, with 11 bases between the two ends. This CDR3 spans 15 amino acids. DNA for the CDR3: TGTGCCAGCAGCCAAGCCCCCGGCAGTAACACTGAAGCTTTCTTT. Protein product: CASSQAPGSNTEAFF.

The gene calls are TRBV14 and TRBJ1-2; TRBD1 might be the D (6 bases). Germline lookup yields CDR1 SGHDN and CDR2 FVKESK. V was trimmed by 2 bases and J by 6 bases, leaving 13 bases between them. The CDR3 consists of 14 residues. CDR3 sequence (DNA): TGTGCCAGCAGCCAAACCTCGGCAGGGGATGGCTACACCTTC. Amino acid sequence: CASSQTSAGDGYTF.

V is TRBV2 and J is TRBJ1-1; the D is unclear. The germline gives CDR1 SNHLY, CDR2 FYNNEI. V was shortened by 5 bases and J by 1 base, with 8 bases between the two germline ends. The CDR3 is 13 amino acids. CDR3 nucleotides: TGTGCCAGCAGTTTCACAGAGAACACTGAAGCTTTCTTT. Residues: CASSFTENTEAFF.

This chain joins TRBV7-2 and TRBJ2-7, with D possibly matching TRBD1 (5 bases). Germline V gene data show CDR1 as SGHTA and CDR2 as FQGNSA. The length of the CDR3 is 16 residues. Deletions cut 5 bases from V and 0 bases from J, with 17 bases between. Here the CDR3 reads CASSPRSSDSSYEQYF. The CDR3 bases are TGTGCCAGCAGCCCCCGTTCAAGCGACAGCTCCTACGAGCAGTACTTC.

The chain recombines TRBV5-1 with TRBJ2-1, with TRBD2 as a possible D gene (5 bases). The length of the CDR3 is 13 residues. Germline CDR1 and CDR2: SGHRS and YFSETQ. Trimming cost V 0 bases and J 6 bases, with 7 bases left between them. CDR3 protein: CASSLGGSNEQFF. Here the CDR3 DNA reads TGCGCCAGCAGCTTGGGAGGGAGCAATGAGCAGTTCTTC.

The chain links TRBV5-1 to TRBJ2-3; no definite D call. Germline lookup yields CDR1 SGHRS and CDR2 YFSETQ. The CDR3 sequence is 16 residues long. V gave up 4 bases and J gave up 2 bases, with 17 bases separating them. The CDR3 is CASSPPSSAATDTQYF. The CDR3, as DNA: TGCGCCAGCAGCCCGCCCTCCTCCGCGGCCACAGATACGCAGTATTTT.

CDR3 loop: CASSSTGYEQYF. CDR3 DNA: TGTGCCAGCAGTTCTACTGGCTACGAGCAGTACTTC. The chain links TRBV2 to TRBJ2-7; no clear D gene. Per the germline V gene, CDR1 is SNHLY and CDR2 is FYNNEI. Trimming stripped 5 bases from V and 3 bases from J, with 8 bases between. The length of the CDR3 is 12 residues.